Each of the 25 T cell receptor beta chains below was sequenced from the same sample in a study of response to subunit inactivated influenza vaccine. TCRdb re-analysed the RT-PCR reads in MiXCR, keeping a single row per CDR3 protein. Here the sample spans approximately 520,000 distinct CDR3 sequences, 16% being singletons. The source material was CD4+ T cells sorted from PBMCs, sampled around 25 months after vaccination. The receptors come from a man in his fifties or sixties who received an inactivated influenza vaccine.

J is TRBJ1-2 and V is TRBV3-1, with 12 positions matching TRBD1. Germline V gene sequence: CDR1 LGHDT, CDR2 YNNKEL (reference sequence). The CDR3 spans 15 residues. V trimming: 3 bases; J trimming: 7 bases; junction bases outside the gene matches: 6. The CDR3 sequence is CASSQAGQGARGYTF. CDR3 bases: TGTGCCAGCAGCCAGGCGGGACAGGGGGCGCGTGGCTACACCTTC. The variable domain in full, with the rest retrieved from reference TRBV3-1 and TRBJ1-2, is DTAVSQTPKYLVTQMGNDKSIKCEQNLGHDTMYWYKQDSKKFLKIMFSYNNKELIINETVPNRFSPKSPDKAHLNLHINSLELGDSAVYFCASSQAGQGARGYTFGSGTRLTVV.

The J gene is TRBJ2-7, the V gene TRBV3-1; no definite D call. CDR1 is LGHDT and CDR2 is YNNKEL in the germline V gene (reference sequence). Trimming cost V 10 bases and J 6 bases, with 13 bases left between them. The CDR3 runs to 11 residues. CDR3 region: CATTWVGEQYF. In DNA form, the CDR3 reads TGTGCCACCACATGGGTCGGCGAGCAGTACTTC.

J is TRBJ2-3 and V is TRBV5-1, with D tentatively TRBD1 or TRBD2 (6 bases each). V was clipped by 7 bases and J by 4 bases, with 22 bases between them. Germline V lookup: CDR1 SGHRS, CDR2 YFSETQ. This CDR3 contains 16 residues. The CDR3 protein is CASQLSGAGGADTQYF. In DNA form, the CDR3 reads TGCGCCAGCCAACTGTCGGGGGCCGGTGGTGCAGATACGCAGTATTTT.

V and J are TRBV29-1 and TRBJ2-3; D is ambiguous. The V gene lost 3 bases and the J gene lost 2 bases, with 9 bases spanning the gap. Germline V gives CDR1 SQVTM, CDR2 ANQGSEA. CDR3 length equals 13 residues. CDR3 nucleotides: TGCAGCGTTGAGGGCAGAATCACAGATACGCAGTATTTT. The encoded protein is CSVEGRITDTQYF.

The chain recombines TRBV6-1 with TRBJ1-1, with D uncertain. The CDR3 consists of 13 residues. V lost 8 bases and J 5 bases, leaving 15 bases between the germline ends. Germline-derived CDR1 and CDR2 are MNHNS and SASEGT. In DNA, the CDR3 is TGTGCCAGCGTGAAGGAGATAGATACTGAAGCTTTCTTT. It translates to CASVKEIDTEAFF.

This clonotype turned up a few times. The gene calls are TRBV21-1 and TRBJ1-2; the D call TRBD1 from the table was never checked on the DNA. TRBV21-1 is deemed a pseudogene. This CDR3 has 15 residues. This CDR3 is CASSRWKRGQLGYTF. CDR3 in DNA: TGTGCCAGCAGCAGGTGGAAAAGGGGGCAGTTGGGCTACACCTTC.

The chain employs TRBV7-2 and TRBJ2-5; D is perhaps TRBD2 (6 bases). V gave up 3 bases and J gave up 5 bases, with 19 bases separating them. The CDR3 runs to 16 residues. Germline loops: CDR1 SGHTA, CDR2 FQGNSA. CDR3 region: CASSFSGLGGTETQYF. The CDR3 coding sequence is TGTGCCAGCAGCTTCTCGGGACTGGGGGGTACGGAGACCCAGTACTTC. Full variable domain (remainder filled in from reference TRBV7-2 and TRBJ2-5): GAGVSQSPSNKVTEKGKDVELRCDPISGHTALYWYRQSLGQGLEFLIYFQGNSAPDKSGLPSDRFSAERTGGSVSTLTIQRTQQEDSAVYLCASSFSGLGGTETQYFGPGTRLLVL.

The rearrangement links TRBV3-1 to TRBJ2-2, with TRBD1 matching 10 bases. The germline CDR1 and CDR2 sequences are LGHDT and YNNKEL (reference sequence). The ends lost 4 bases at V and 4 bases at J; junction bases unmatched: 24. The CDR3 consists of 22 residues. CDR3 protein: CASSLSFSWDRGVGSGTGELFF. In DNA, the CDR3 is TGTGCCAGCAGCCTCTCGTTTTCGTGGGACAGGGGTGTAGGCTCTGGCACCGGGGAGCTGTTTTTT.

This clonotype was seen at least ten times. This rearrangement joins TRBV20-1 to TRBJ1-1; D is possibly TRBD1 (5 bases). V was clipped by 0 bases and J by 11 bases, with 13 bases between them. The CDR3 runs 12 residues. From germline, CDR1 is DFQATT and CDR2 SNEGSKA (reference sequence). The CDR3 DNA reads as TGCAGTGCTAGAGATGCGTCGCGGGGGGCTTTCTTT. Protein sequence: CSARDASRGAFF.

Many counts were recorded for this clonotype. The chain has TRBV29-1 and TRBJ2-7, with D uncertain. V was shortened by 4 bases and J by 0 bases, with 10 bases between the two germline ends. The CDR3 sequence is 13 residues long. Germline V gene sequence: CDR1 SQVTM, CDR2 ANQGSEA. This chain's CDR3 is CSVGRVGSYEQYF. CDR3 in DNA: TGCAGCGTTGGCCGGGTAGGCTCCTACGAGCAGTACTTC.

This clonotype was recorded a few times. This chain joins TRBV19 and TRBJ2-3, with D perhaps TRBD2 (6 bases). V shed 3 bases and J shed 5 bases, with 15 bases lying between them. The germline V gene has CDR1 LNHDA and CDR2 SQIVND (reference sequence). This CDR3 is 15 amino acids long. The CDR3 loop is CASSMGPYGGDTQYF. The CDR3 DNA follows: TGTGCCAGTAGTATGGGCCCCTACGGGGGAGATACGCAGTATTTT.

In this sample, this clonotype turned up a few times. This chain connects TRBV2 to TRBJ2-4; D not resolved. Looked up from germline, CDR1 is SNHLY and CDR2 is FYNNEI. Trimming removed 7 bases from V and 7 bases from J, with 14 bases in between. The CDR3 loop spans 13 amino acids. CDR3 coding DNA: TGTGCCAGCACTACTCTCGCGACGAACATTCAGTACTTC. The encoded protein is CASTTLATNIQYF.

The chain recombines TRBV20-1 with TRBJ1-1; TRBD1 might be the D (5 bases). The CDR3 runs 13 residues. Trimming stripped 6 bases from V and 4 bases from J, with 15 bases between. CDR1 is DFQATT, CDR2 SNEGSKA, per germline (reference sequence). The CDR3 protein is CSALKPGGTEAFF. In DNA, the CDR3 is TGCAGTGCGTTAAAGCCGGGGGGCACTGAAGCTTTCTTT.

This clonotype was seen ten or more times. The CDR3 coding sequence is TGTGCCAGCAGGTCCACGAACACTGAAGCTTTCTTT. It codes for CASRSTNTEAFF. This chain links TRBV12-3 or TRBV12-4 with TRBJ1-1, with no clear D. Trimming cost V 6 bases and J 1 base, with 6 bases left between them. This CDR3 is built from 12 residues.

This clonotype appeared a few times. The chain employs TRBV5-1 and TRBJ2-5; unclear D gene. This CDR3 has 16 amino acids. V gave up 0 bases and J gave up 5 bases, with 17 bases separating them. Germline-derived CDR1 and CDR2 are SGHRS and YFSETQ. The CDR3 sequence: CASSLEYSSQWETQYF. The CDR3, as DNA: TGCGCCAGCAGCTTGGAATACAGCTCCCAGTGGGAGACCCAGTACTTC.

The table lists this clonotype with a few counts. V usage is TRBV6-2 or TRBV6-3 and J usage is TRBJ1-5; no clear D gene. CDR1 MNHEY and CDR2 SVGEGT come from the germline V gene. The CDR3 has 15 amino acids. Trimming removed 0 bases from V and 5 bases from J, with 11 bases in between. The CDR3 loop is CASSYSGRPDQPQHF. The DNA for the CDR3 is TGTGCCAGCAGTTACTCCGGACGTCCCGATCAGCCCCAGCATTTT.

The CDR3 coding sequence is TGTGCCAGCAGCATTGTGTACAGGGGATTGAACACTGAAGCTTTCTTT. Translated: CASSIVYRGLNTEAFF. The gene calls are TRBV11-2 and TRBJ1-1; 7 nucleotides align to TRBD1. Germline CDR1 reads SGHAT; CDR2 reads FQNNGV. V lost 5 bases and J lost 0; bases outside the gene matches: 9. The CDR3 is 16 amino acids. Filled out from reference TRBV11-2 and TRBJ1-1, the complete variable domain reads EAGVAQSPRYKIIEKRQSVAFWCNPISGHATLYWYQQILGQGPKLLIQFQNNGVVDDSQLPKDRFSAERLKGVDSTLKIQPAKLEDSAVYLCASSIVYRGLNTEAFFGQGTRLTVV.

This clonotype was observed a few times. This chain uses TRBV20-1 with TRBJ1-2; tentative D call: TRBD1 (5 bases). This CDR3 comprises 14 residues. The V end was cut by 0 bases, the J end by 6 bases, with 14 bases between. Germline V gene lookup returns CDR1 DFQATT and CDR2 SNEGSKA (reference sequence). The CDR3 DNA reads as TGCAGTGCTAGAGATCCCAACAGGAACCATGGCTACACCTTC. Protein: CSARDPNRNHGYTF.

This clonotype was picked up a small number of times. The genes are TRBV6-1 and TRBJ2-1; the match to TRBD2 covers 12 bases. Germline values: CDR1 MNHNS, CDR2 SASEGT. This CDR3 is 15 amino acids long. Trimming removed 6 bases from V and 6 bases from J; junction bases left unmatched: 6. In DNA, the CDR3 is TGTGCCAGCAGGACTAGCGGGAGTATTCGCAATGAGCAGTTCTTC. Amino acids: CASRTSGSIRNEQFF.

This clonotype was found many times. This chain connects TRBV29-1 to TRBJ2-3; 9 bases agree with TRBD2. The germline CDR1 and CDR2 sequences are SQVTM and ANQGSEA. This CDR3 region has 15 residues. V was pared by 3 bases and J by 1 base, with 5 bases of the junction left unmatched. DNA for the CDR3: TGCAGCGTTGACCCGACTAGCGGACGCACAGATACGCAGTATTTT. It codes for CSVDPTSGRTDTQYF.

This clonotype has just a few counts. DNA for the CDR3: TGTGCCAGCAGCCAAGATAGGTCTTCAGGGGATACGCAGTATTTT. It is translated as CASSQDRSSGDTQYF. This chain joins TRBV4-2 and TRBJ2-3; a possible D gene is TRBD1 (5 bases). Germline CDR1 reads LGHNA; CDR2 reads YNFKEQ. Trimming stripped 0 bases from V and 6 bases from J, with 13 bases between. The CDR3 loop spans 15 amino acids.

The chain is built from TRBV7-2 and TRBJ2-7, with D perhaps TRBD2 (6 bases). Trimming removed 2 bases from V and 3 bases from J, with 8 bases in between. Per the germline V gene, CDR1 is SGHTA and CDR2 is FQGNSA. This CDR3 has 13 amino acids. This chain's CDR3 is CASSLSTSYEQYF. CDR3 nucleotides: TGTGCCAGCAGCTTATCGACTAGCTACGAGCAGTACTTC.

This clonotype was seen many times. This sequence joins TRBV5-1 and TRBJ2-5; D unresolved. V was pared by 2 bases and J by 4 bases, with 9 bases between. CDR3 size: 13 residues. CDR1 and CDR2 from the germline V gene are SGHRS and YFSETQ. The CDR3: CASSLNSVETQYF. The CDR3 DNA sequence: TGCGCCAGCAGCTTAAACTCCGTAGAGACCCAGTACTTC.

This chain links TRBV24-1 with TRBJ2-3, with TRBD2 matching over 9 bases. The germline gives CDR1 KGHDR, CDR2 SFDVKD. The CDR3 has 15 residues. After removal of 6 bases from V and 5 bases from J, the junction contained 8 bases not matched to a gene. In DNA, the CDR3 is TGTGCCACCAGTAGGGTCTTAGCGGGAGTAGATACGCAGTATTTT. It yields the protein CATSRVLAGVDTQYF.

This clonotype was found many times. The rearrangement joins TRBV20-1 to TRBJ2-2; a weak D match, TRBD1 (6 bases). This CDR3 spans 13 amino acids. With 1 base removed from V and 6 bases from J, the gap between germline ends came to 9 bases. Germline V gives CDR1 DFQATT, CDR2 SNEGSKA (reference sequence). The CDR3 coding sequence is TGCAGTGCTAGAGGACAGGTTCCCGGGGAGCTGTTTTTT. Encoded protein: CSARGQVPGELFF.